These 4 T cell receptor beta chains share one sample of origin, sequenced in a study of blood T cell repertoires in COVID-19. Sequenced by immunoSEQ multiplex PCR; TCRdb stores in-frame clones only, minus some. This table holds around 80,000 clones, 82% found once. The source material was peripheral blood. These receptor sequences come from a man older than 75 with acute or convalescent COVID-19.

The rearrangement uses TRBV9 and TRBJ2-4; 7 positions match TRBD1. This CDR3 has 14 amino acids. With 3 bases clipped from V and 8 bases from J, the junction kept 8 bases outside the gene matches. Germline V CDR1 and CDR2: SGDLS, YYNGEE. CDR3 in DNA: TGTGCCAGCAGCGCCCACAGGGGATCGGACATTCAGTACTTC. Amino acid sequence: CASSAHRGSDIQYF.

The J gene is TRBJ1-3, the V gene TRBV18, with D uncertain. This CDR3 has 20 residues. The V gene lost 2 bases and the J gene lost 4 bases, with 27 bases spanning the gap. Germline lookup yields CDR1 KGHSH and CDR2 LQKENI. CDR3 sequence: CASSPSSSAAATQGGNTIYF. The CDR3 nucleotides are TGTGCCAGCTCACCATCAAGCAGCGCGGCAGCCACCCAAGGCGGAAACACCATATATTTT.

This clone has just one count. The gene calls are TRBV5-1 and TRBJ1-2; TRBD1 agrees at 12 bases. Germline CDR1 and CDR2: SGHRS and YFSETQ. The CDR3 covers 16 residues. The V segment lost 2 bases and the J segment 7 bases; nucleotides outside the gene matches: 9. Here the CDR3 reads CASSFAGTGGAGGYTF. The CDR3 DNA reads TGCGCCAGCAGCTTTGCCGGGACAGGGGGCGCGGGTGGCTACACCTTC.

A single count supports this clone. The chain recombines TRBV9 with TRBJ1-2; D might be TRBD1 (5 bases). Germline V gene sequence: CDR1 SGDLS, CDR2 YYNGEE. This CDR3 region has 15 residues. Trimming left V 0 bases short and J 1 base short, with 10 bases between. In DNA, the CDR3 is TGTGCCAGCAGCGTAGATGGGGCCCTTAACTATGGCTACACCTTC. This encodes CASSVDGALNYGYTF.